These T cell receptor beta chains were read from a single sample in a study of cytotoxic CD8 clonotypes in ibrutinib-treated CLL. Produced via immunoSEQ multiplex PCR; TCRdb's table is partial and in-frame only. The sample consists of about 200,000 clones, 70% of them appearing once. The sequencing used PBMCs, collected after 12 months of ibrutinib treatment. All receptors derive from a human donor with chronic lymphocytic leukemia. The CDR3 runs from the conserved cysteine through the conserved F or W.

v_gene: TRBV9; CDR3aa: CASIGTSGRGNEQFF
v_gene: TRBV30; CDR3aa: CAWSASYSHEQYF
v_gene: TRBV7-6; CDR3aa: CASSLSPQNGYTF
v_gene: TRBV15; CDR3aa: CATSRDREDTQYF
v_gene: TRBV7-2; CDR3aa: CASNQNRGRGGYTF
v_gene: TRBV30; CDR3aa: CAWIPRGPAETQYF
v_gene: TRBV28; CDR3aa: CASQVRGGSSYEQYF
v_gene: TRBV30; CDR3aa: CASTTGAGANVLTF
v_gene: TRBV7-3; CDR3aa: CASSRPPHYGYTF
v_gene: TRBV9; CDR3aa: CASSVDRGDTQYF
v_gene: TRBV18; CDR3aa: CASSPDVNTEAFF
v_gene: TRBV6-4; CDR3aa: CASSLEGTDTQYF
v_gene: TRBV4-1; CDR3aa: CASSQDYWRGGLGAETQYF
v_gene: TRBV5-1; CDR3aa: CASSWTGIAYEQYF
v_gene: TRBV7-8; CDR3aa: CASSSGLAGFIDTQYF
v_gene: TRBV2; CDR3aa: CASSGETAKLFF
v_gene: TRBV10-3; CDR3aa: CAISGGTGVYEQYF
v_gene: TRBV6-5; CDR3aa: CASRRTGNTIYF
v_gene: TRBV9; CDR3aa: CASSEQGYGYTF
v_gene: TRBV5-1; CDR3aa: CASSLGQGARYEQYF
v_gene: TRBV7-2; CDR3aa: CASSNIHSDEQYF
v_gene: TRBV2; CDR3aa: CASSVAGSLGYGYTF
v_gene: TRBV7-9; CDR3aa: CASSLSGEKLFF
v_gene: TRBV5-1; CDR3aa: CASSLRYGQGENIQYF
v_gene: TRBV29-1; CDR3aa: CSLRAGALDSGYTF
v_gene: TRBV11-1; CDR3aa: CASSLEGGRLVEQYF
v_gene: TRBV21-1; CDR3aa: CASSRDSLSSYEQYF
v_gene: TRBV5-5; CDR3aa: CASSTRQQIMNTEAFF
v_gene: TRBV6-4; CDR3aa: CASSKQGANSPLHF
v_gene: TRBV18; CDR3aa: CASSPVGGEQFF
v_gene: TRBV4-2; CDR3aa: CASSQDLAASNTEAFF
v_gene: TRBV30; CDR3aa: CAWNTGRGINQPQHF
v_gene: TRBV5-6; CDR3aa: CASSRNRAEAFF
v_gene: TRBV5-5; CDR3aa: CASSLERQLNTEAFF
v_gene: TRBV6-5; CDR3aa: CASSRVGSNQPQHF
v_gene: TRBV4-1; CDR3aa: CASSQDRSFPRPSF
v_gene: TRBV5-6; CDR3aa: CASSSWDRDPYNSPLHF
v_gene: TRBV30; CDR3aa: CAWEPEGNSPLHF
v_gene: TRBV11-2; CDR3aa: CASSLGNSGTNEQFF
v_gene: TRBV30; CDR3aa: CAWSRGGGNTDTQYF
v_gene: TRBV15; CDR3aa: CATSRTQETQYF
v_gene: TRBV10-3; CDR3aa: CAISESPGAKRADTQYF
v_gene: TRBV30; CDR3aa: CAWKSPSSYNSPLHF
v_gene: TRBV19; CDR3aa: CASSIRWNQPQHF
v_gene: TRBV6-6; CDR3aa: CASRGERTDNEQFF
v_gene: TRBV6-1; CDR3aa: CASSEEEQGGNQPQHF